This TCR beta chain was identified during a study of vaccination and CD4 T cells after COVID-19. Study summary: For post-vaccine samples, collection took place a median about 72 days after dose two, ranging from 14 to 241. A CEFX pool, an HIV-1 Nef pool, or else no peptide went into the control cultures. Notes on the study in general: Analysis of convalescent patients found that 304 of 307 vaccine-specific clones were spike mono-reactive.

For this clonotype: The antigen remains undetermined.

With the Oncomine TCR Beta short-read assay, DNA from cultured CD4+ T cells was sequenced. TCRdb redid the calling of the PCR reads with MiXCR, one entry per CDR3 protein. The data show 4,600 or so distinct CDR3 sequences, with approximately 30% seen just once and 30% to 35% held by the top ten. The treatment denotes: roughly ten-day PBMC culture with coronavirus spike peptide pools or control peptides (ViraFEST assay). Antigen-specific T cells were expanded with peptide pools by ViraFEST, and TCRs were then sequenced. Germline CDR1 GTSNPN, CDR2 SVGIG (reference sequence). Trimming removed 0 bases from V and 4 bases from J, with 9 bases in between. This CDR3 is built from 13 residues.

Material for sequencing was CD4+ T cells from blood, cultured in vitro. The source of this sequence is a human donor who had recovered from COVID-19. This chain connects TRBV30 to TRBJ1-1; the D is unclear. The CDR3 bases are TGTGCCTGGAGTGTAGAGGGAGGCACTGAAGCTTTCTTT. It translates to CAWSVEGGTEAFF. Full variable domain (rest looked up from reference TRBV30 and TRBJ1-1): SQTIHQWPATLVQPVGSPLSLECTVEGTSNPNLYWYRQAAGRGLQLLFYSVGIGQISSEVPQNLSASRPQDRQFILSSKKLLLSDSGFYLCAWSVEGGTEAFFGQGTRLTVV.